The entry below describes one T cell receptor beta chain. These data originate in a study of long-term antiretroviral therapy in people with HIV. Researchers ran immunoSEQ v3.0 at survey level. TCRdb keeps only in-frame clones here, not all; method: immunoSEQ multiplex PCR. The sample holds about 50,000 clones, 84% seen once. This CDR3 spans 12 amino acids. V lost 2 bases and J 6 bases, leaving 4 bases between the germline ends. The germline V gene encodes CDR1 MNHEY and CDR2 SVGAGI. This chain connects TRBV6-5 to TRBJ2-2; D call uncertain. The sequence was collected from a woman younger than 30 with HIV. The specimen comprised unsorted PBMCs, sampled 0.8 years after starting antiretroviral therapy. CDR3: CASSYRAGELFF. DNA for the CDR3: TGTGCCAGCAGTTACAGGGCCGGGGAGCTGTTTTTT.